One sample yielded the 30 T cell receptor beta chains listed below, sequenced in a study of blood T cell repertoires in COVID-19. Using immunoSEQ multiplex PCR, the repertoire was profiled, and TCRdb retains in-frame clones only, with some absent. The data show under 75,000 clones, around 88% seen once. The sequenced sample was peripheral blood. The source is an elderly woman with active COVID-19.

This chain joins TRBV5-1 and TRBJ1-2; no clear D gene. The CDR3 is made up of 12 amino acids. Germline CDR1 SGHRS, CDR2 YFSETQ. The V end was cut by 2 bases, the J end by 7 bases, with 9 bases between. CDR3 residues: CASSLSGPGYTF. The CDR3, as DNA: TGCGCCAGCAGCTTATCTGGGCCTGGCTACACCTTC.

The J gene is TRBJ2-1, the V gene TRBV11-1, with a possible D match to TRBD1 (6 bases). The V end lost 1 base, the J end lost 5 bases, and 12 bases lay between the germline ends. This CDR3 is 15 amino acids long. Germline loops: CDR1 SGHAT, CDR2 FQDESV (reference sequence). The CDR3 sequence: CASSLGGTLDNEQFF. As DNA, the CDR3 is TGTGCCAGCAGCTTAGGGGGGACACTTGACAATGAGCAGTTCTTC.

On this clone itself: A junction end diverges from the germline sequence, so it may reflect a read error. The CDR3, as DNA: TGTGCCAGCAGTGAAGAGGGACAGGGAAGGAGCTTC. Translating it yields CASSEEGQGRSF. V gene TRBV2 combines with J gene TRBJ2-7; 9 bases align to TRBD1. Germline CDR1 SNHLY, CDR2 FYNNEI. The CDR3 spans 12 residues.

The V call is TRBV3-1 (or the pseudogene TRBV3-2), the J call TRBJ2-7; 7 bases align to TRBD2. In germline, CDR1 is LGHDT, CDR2 YNNKEL (reference sequence). The CDR3 contains 19 residues. The V segment lost 1 base and the J segment 2 bases; nucleotides outside the gene matches: 17. This CDR3 is CASSQVVPERTRKPYEQYF. DNA of the CDR3: TGTGCCAGCAGCCAAGTCGTGCCGGAACGGACTAGGAAGCCCTACGAGCAGTACTTC.

This chain joins TRBV9 and TRBJ2-1, with 9 nucleotides matching TRBD2. The CDR3 has 15 residues. Germline lookup yields CDR1 SGDLS and CDR2 YYNGEE. Trimming took 4 bases from V and 3 from J; bases not matched to a gene: 5. CDR3 nucleotides: TGTGCCAGCAGCCCGGGACTAGCCAACTACAATGAGCAGTTCTTC. Translated: CASSPGLANYNEQFF. Based on the CDR3 plus reference TRBV9 and TRBJ2-1, the full variable domain is DSGVTQTPKHLITATGQRVTLRCSPRSGDLSVYWYQQSLDQGLQFLIQYYNGEERAKGNILERFSAQQFPDLHSELNLSSLELGDSALYFCASSPGLANYNEQFFGPGTRLTVL.

This clone was detected only once. V is TRBV18 and J is TRBJ2-1; possible D gene TRBD2, 5 bases. The germline V gene has CDR1 KGHSH and CDR2 LQKENI. The germline V and J ends were trimmed by 2 bases and 5 bases, with 7 bases remaining between them. This CDR3 is built from 13 residues. CDR3 amino acids: CASSPRLNNEQFF. The CDR3 coding sequence is TGTGCCAGCTCACCAAGACTAAACAATGAGCAGTTCTTC.

The chain employs TRBV4-1 and TRBJ1-2; D is possibly TRBD1 (5 bases). The length of the CDR3 is 15 residues. The V gene's germline CDR1 is MGHRA and CDR2 YSYEKL. Trimming shortened V by 7 bases and J by 2 bases, and 17 bases separated the two germline ends. The CDR3 loop reads CASTPARGLNYGYTF. DNA for the CDR3: TGCGCCAGCACCCCCGCTAGGGGCCTCAACTATGGCTACACCTTC.

The genes are TRBV5-6 and TRBJ2-7; D is possibly TRBD1 (6 bases). Germline values: CDR1 SGHDT, CDR2 YYEEEE. V lost 4 bases and J 0 bases, leaving 17 bases between the germline ends. The CDR3 runs to 16 residues. The CDR3, as DNA: TGTGCCAGCAGCCCCCCGACAGGCGCATTCTCCTACGAGCAGTACTTC. Translating it yields CASSPPTGAFSYEQYF.

This clone was picked up one time. This chain uses TRBV28 with TRBJ2-3; 12 positions match TRBD2. V lost 2 bases and J lost 9; bases outside the gene matches: 9. Germline V gives CDR1 MDHEN, CDR2 SYDVKM. There are 16 residues in the CDR3. The CDR3 DNA is TGTGCCAGCAGTTTACTAGCGGGGGGGCCGTTCGCCACGCAGTATTTT. It yields the protein CASSLLAGGPFATQYF.

The chain links TRBV6-5 to TRBJ2-1, with 8 nucleotides matching TRBD2. Germline V gene data show CDR1 as MNHEY and CDR2 as SVGAGI. Trimming cost V 0 bases and J 0 bases; bases outside gene matches: 1. This CDR3 has 16 amino acids. CDR3 region: CASSYSLAGSYNEQFF. As DNA, the CDR3 is TGTGCCAGCAGTTACTCGCTAGCGGGCTCCTACAATGAGCAGTTCTTC.

The V gene is TRBV6-1, the J gene TRBJ2-7, with D possibly being TRBD1 (6 bases). The V gene's germline CDR1 is MNHNS and CDR2 SASEGT. This CDR3 comprises 15 residues. V shed 2 bases and J shed 3 bases, with 14 bases lying between them. DNA for the CDR3: TGTGCCAGCAGTGAATATAGGACAGCTAGCTACGAGCAGTACTTC. This encodes CASSEYRTASYEQYF.

The V gene is TRBV14, the J gene TRBJ2-4; D call uncertain. The CDR3 sequence is 13 residues long. Trimming removed 5 bases from V and 5 bases from J, with 10 bases in between. Germline V gene sequence: CDR1 SGHDN, CDR2 FVKESK. The CDR3 DNA is TGTGCCAGCAGCAGACTTAACCAAAACATTCAGTACTTC. This codes for CASSRLNQNIQYF.

The CDR3 here is CASKETGVQPQHF. Here the CDR3 DNA reads TGTGCCAGCAAAGAGACAGGGGTTCAGCCCCAGCATTTT. The genes are TRBV2 and TRBJ1-5; 8 bases are a match to TRBD1. Germline V lookup: CDR1 SNHLY, CDR2 FYNNEI. CDR3 length equals 13 residues. Germline trimming cut 7 bases from V and 6 bases from J; bases unmatched to any gene: 5.

This rearrangement joins TRBV7-2 to TRBJ2-3; the D gene is possibly TRBD1 (5 bases). The CDR3 length is 17 residues. Per the germline V gene, CDR1 is SGHTA and CDR2 is FQGNSA. V lost 5 bases to trimming and J lost 3 bases, with 21 bases between them. The CDR3 coding sequence is TGTGCCAGCAGCATCTCCCCAGGGCCCTTATGGACAGATACGCAGTATTTT. This sequence encodes CASSISPGPLWTDTQYF. Variable domain in full (rest from reference TRBV7-2 and TRBJ2-3): GAGVSQSPSNKVTEKGKDVELRCDPISGHTALYWYRQSLGQGLEFLIYFQGNSAPDKSGLPSDRFSAERTGGSVSTLTIQRTQQEDSAVYLCASSISPGPLWTDTQYFGPGTRLTVL.

The chain couples TRBV7-8 to TRBJ2-7; D remains unclear. The germline gives CDR1 SGHVS, CDR2 FQNEAQ. Trimming took off 0 bases at V and 6 bases at J, with 12 bases between the two ends. The CDR3 covers 14 residues. CDR3 residues: CASSLASLPVEQYF. The CDR3 nucleotides read TGTGCCAGCAGCTTAGCGAGTCTCCCTGTCGAGCAGTACTTC.

This clone was found once. The rearrangement uses TRBV12-2 and TRBJ2-7; TRBD2 reflects the table's D call only, with no check against the DNA. TRBV12-2 is tagged as a pseudogene. The CDR3 is made up of 12 amino acids. The CDR3 DNA is TGTGCAAGTCGCCCCGTGAGGAACGAGCAGTACTTC. This encodes CASRPVRNEQYF.

The genes are TRBV5-1 and TRBJ2-7, with a possible D match to TRBD1 (6 bases). This CDR3 has 13 amino acids. Germline-derived CDR1 and CDR2 are SGHRS and YFSETQ. V lost 1 base and J lost 6, with 11 bases in between. Here the CDR3 reads CASSLQGSGEQYF. CDR3 nucleotide sequence: TGCGCCAGCAGCTTGCAGGGGAGCGGCGAGCAGTACTTC.

This clone was recorded once. The CDR3 sequence: CASSPGGNQPQHF. In DNA, the CDR3 is TGTGCCAGCAGTCCCGGGGGCAATCAGCCCCAGCATTTT. This chain uses TRBV7-9 with TRBJ1-5, with no clear D. The V gene lost 6 bases and the J gene lost 2 bases, with 8 bases spanning the gap. CDR3 length: 13 amino acids. Germline V gene data show CDR1 as SEHNR and CDR2 as FQNEAQ (reference sequence).

The J gene is TRBJ2-7, the V gene TRBV7-2; 7 bases are a match to TRBD1. CDR1 SGHTA and CDR2 FQGNSA come from the germline V gene. The V and J ends lost 6 bases and 0 bases, in that order; junction bases with no gene match: 14. The CDR3 has 17 amino acids. The CDR3 is CASSFTKGGSSSYEQYF. CDR3 DNA: TGTGCCAGCAGTTTTACTAAAGGGGGCTCTAGCTCCTACGAGCAGTACTTC.

The V call is TRBV3-1 (or the pseudogene TRBV3-2), the J call TRBJ1-2, with D possibly matching TRBD1 (5 bases). Germline V gene sequence: CDR1 LGHDT, CDR2 YNNKEL (reference sequence). V gave up 0 bases and J gave up 4 bases, with 12 bases separating them. CDR3 length equals 15 residues. CDR3 sequence (DNA): TGTGCCAGCAGCCAAGAGACCCAGGACACCTATGGCTACACCTTC. Amino acid sequence: CASSQETQDTYGYTF.

This clone was seen just once. The chain joins TRBV5-8 to TRBJ2-1; 7 bases fit TRBD2. The CDR3 runs 15 residues. The germline CDR1 and CDR2 sequences are SGHTS and YDEGEE. Trimming cost V 1 base and J 7 bases; bases outside gene matches: 8. The CDR3 is CASSLIGGGGNEQFF. CDR3 coding DNA: TGTGCCAGCAGCTTGATCGGCGGGGGTGGGAATGAGCAGTTCTTC.

The rearrangement links TRBV7-9 to TRBJ1-2; D unclear. CDR3 size: 13 residues. Trimming left V 2 bases short and J 3 bases short, with 7 bases between. Per the germline V gene, CDR1 is SEHNR and CDR2 is FQNEAQ (reference sequence). This chain's CDR3 is CASSLNGDYGYTF. CDR3 bases: TGTGCCAGCAGCTTAAATGGAGACTATGGCTACACCTTC. The entire variable domain, with the rest obtained from reference TRBV7-9 and TRBJ1-2, is as follows: DTGVSQNPRHKITKRGQNVTFRCDPISEHNRLYWYRQTLGQGPEFLTYFQNEAQLEKSRLLSDRFSAERPKGSFSTLEIQRTEQGDSAMYLCASSLNGDYGYTFGSGTRLTVV.

The V call is TRBV4-2, the J call TRBJ2-5, with 8 nucleotides matching TRBD2. J was trimmed by 8 bases and V by 4 bases; bases with no gene match: 9. The CDR3 consists of 14 residues. CDR1 and CDR2 (germline): LGHNA, YNFKEQ. The CDR3 region has the DNA TGTGCCAGCAGCCTAGCGGGGACCGCGGGAACCCAGTACTTC. Translated, it gives CASSLAGTAGTQYF.

The chain couples TRBV11-1 to TRBJ2-1; 13 bases align to TRBD2. V was pared by 5 bases and J by 7 bases, with 5 bases of the junction left unmatched. In germline, CDR1 is SGHAT, CDR2 FQDESV (reference sequence). The CDR3 loop spans 15 amino acids. CDR3 DNA: TGTGCCAGCAGCCAAGGACTAGCGGGGGATAATGAGCAGTTCTTC. Its protein product is CASSQGLAGDNEQFF.

The genes are TRBV6-1 and TRBJ2-7, with D possibly TRBD2 on 6 matching bases. This CDR3 has 14 amino acids. Trimming removed 0 bases from V and 4 bases from J, with 10 bases in between. Germline assignment: CDR1 MNHNS and CDR2 SASEGT. CDR3 in DNA: TGTGCCAGCAGTGAAGCGGAACGGGGGTACGAGCAGTACTTC. This gives the protein CASSEAERGYEQYF.

The gene calls are TRBV7-9 and TRBJ1-2; D uncertain. Germline values: CDR1 SEHNR, CDR2 FQNEAQ (reference sequence). V lost 2 bases to trimming and J lost 6 bases, with 10 bases between them. This CDR3 comprises 13 residues. The CDR3 sequence is CASSLSVQDGYTF. CDR3 bases: TGTGCCAGCAGCTTATCCGTGCAGGATGGCTACACCTTC.

The chain combines TRBV6-2 or TRBV6-3 with TRBJ2-7, with D possibly TRBD1 on 5 matching bases. The V gene's germline CDR1 is MNHEY and CDR2 SVGEGT. The CDR3 is 14 amino acids. Between the trimmed V and J ends, which lost 6 bases and 2 bases, there was a span of 14 bases. The DNA for the CDR3 is TGTGCCAGCAGCCGACAGCCCTCACCCTACGAGCAGTACTTC. It codes for CASSRQPSPYEQYF.

This rearrangement joins TRBV7-8 to TRBJ2-7, with a possible D match to TRBD2 (7 bases). Trimming took 7 bases from V and 8 from J, leaving 27 bases between them. Germline values: CDR1 SGHVS, CDR2 FQNEAQ. There are 16 residues in the CDR3. In DNA, the CDR3 is TGTGCCAGCACCCCTTCCCACACGGGGGGCGGTTTCAAGCAGTACTTC. It encodes CASTPSHTGGGFKQYF.

The rearrangement uses TRBV2 and TRBJ2-3, with 12 bases fitting TRBD2. Germline V gene sequence: CDR1 SNHLY, CDR2 FYNNEI. Trimming at V came to 2 bases and at J to 6 bases, leaving 6 bases not matched to a gene. This CDR3 contains 16 residues. The CDR3 reads CASSEYPSGGVDTQYF. The DNA for the CDR3 is TGTGCCAGCAGTGAATACCCTAGCGGGGGGGTTGATACGCAGTATTTT.

This chain uses TRBV5-6 with TRBJ2-1; TRBD2 aligns across 9 bases. The CDR3 is 15 residues long. V shed 4 bases, J shed 9 bases, and the junction held 11 bases outside the gene matches. Germline V lookup: CDR1 SGHDT, CDR2 YYEEEE. The CDR3 spells CASSLLAGVFSEQFF. CDR3 sequence (DNA): TGTGCCAGCAGCCTCTTAGCGGGGGTTTTTAGTGAGCAGTTCTTC.